The clone carrying this TCR beta chain was counted many times. Trimming left V 6 bases short and J 10 bases short, with 17 bases between. The germline gives CDR1 DFQATT, CDR2 SNEGSKA (reference sequence). The CDR3 is 12 residues long. The data were obtained in a study of metastatic and nonmetastatic thyroid tumors. With MiXCR, TCRdb called clones anew from the PCR reads. Of tens of thousands of clones listed, approximately 17% are singletons. Thyroid surgery was preceded by no treatment in any patient. The sample comprised blood. The genes are TRBV20-1 and TRBJ2-3; no clear D. This receptor was obtained from a female donor with papillary thyroid cancer or a benign thyroid nodule (not recorded which). Some clones in this sample may be carry-over from other donors' samples. The CDR3 here is CSASRMVLPQYF. The CDR3 DNA follows: TGCAGTGCATCGAGGATGGTTCTGCCGCAGTATTTT.